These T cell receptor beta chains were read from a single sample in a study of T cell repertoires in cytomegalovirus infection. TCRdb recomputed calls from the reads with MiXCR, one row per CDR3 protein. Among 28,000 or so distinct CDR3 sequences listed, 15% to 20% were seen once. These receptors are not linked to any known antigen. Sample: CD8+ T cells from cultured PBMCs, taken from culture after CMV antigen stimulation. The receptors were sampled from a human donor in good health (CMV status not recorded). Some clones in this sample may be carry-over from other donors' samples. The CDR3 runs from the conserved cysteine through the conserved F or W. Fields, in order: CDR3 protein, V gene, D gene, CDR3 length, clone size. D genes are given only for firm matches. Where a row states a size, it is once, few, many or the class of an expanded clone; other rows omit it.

CDR3aa: CASSFRGSSYEQYF
v_gene: TRBV12-3/TRBV12-4
d_gene: NA
len: 14
abundance: few

CDR3aa: CASSSADRFTDTQYF
v_gene: TRBV7-9
d_gene: TRBD1
len: 15
abundance: many

CDR3aa: CASSYRQKNTEAFF
v_gene: TRBV6-2/TRBV6-3
d_gene: NA
len: 14
abundance: few

CDR3aa: CASSLGWSQRAFF
v_gene: TRBV12-3/TRBV12-4
d_gene: NA
len: 13
abundance: NA

CDR3aa: CASSLEREAFF
v_gene: TRBV7-9
d_gene: NA
len: 11
abundance: NA

CDR3aa: CATSRDQGPYGYTF
v_gene: TRBV15
d_gene: NA
len: 14
abundance: few

CDR3aa: CATRGQGNTGELFF
v_gene: TRBV28
d_gene: TRBD1
len: 14
abundance: few

CDR3aa: CASSPGGRTEAFF
v_gene: TRBV18
d_gene: NA
len: 13
abundance: NA

CDR3aa: CATTPSAGAGTGELFF
v_gene: TRBV24-1
d_gene: TRBD2
len: 16
abundance: many

CDR3aa: CASSPLGAGGQDEQSF
v_gene: TRBV7-8
d_gene: TRBD2
len: 16
abundance: NA